These 32 T cell receptor beta chains were all obtained from the same sample, sequenced in a study of T cell clusters in autoimmune cytopenias. TRB was amplified by touch-down multiplex PCR, primer pools A and B combined. TCRdb re-called the multiplex PCR reads and gives one entry per CDR3 protein, without DNA. This listing includes about 11,000 distinct CDR3 sequences. Each sample's input was 250 ng genomic DNA, 30,000 to 45,000 genome equivalents. The data were also submitted as part of a second study, on T cell repertoires in aging, cancer and after chemotherapy.

The specimen was peripheral blood. All receptors derive from a human donor in good health.

J is TRBJ1-5 and V is TRBV7-2; the D gene TCRdb calls, TRBD1, cannot be checked with no DNA. Germline V gives CDR1 SGHTA, CDR2 FQGNSA. The CDR3 length is 18 residues. CDR3 loop: CASSLDVLGTGGSQPQHF.

The rearrangement joins TRBV14 to TRBJ1-2; with no DNA, the TCRdb D assignment of TRBD1 cannot be verified. The germline V gene encodes CDR1 SGHDN and CDR2 FVKESK. There are 14 residues in the CDR3. This chain's CDR3 is CASSARGADYGYTF. The variable domain in full, with the rest retrieved from reference TRBV14 and TRBJ1-2, is EAGVTQFPSHSVIEKGQTVTLRCDPISGHDNLYWYRRVMGKEIKFLLHFVKESKQDESGMPNNRFLAERTGGTYSTLKVQPAELEDSGVYFCASSARGADYGYTFGSGTRLTVV.

The V gene is TRBV13, the J gene TRBJ1-3; the D call of TRBD1 rests on TCRdb alone, since no DNA is present to check it. The CDR3 runs to 14 residues. CDR1 PRHDT and CDR2 FYEKMQ come from the germline V gene (reference sequence). This CDR3 is CASRVGTAGNTIYF.

The chain couples TRBV6-1 to TRBJ1-6; TCRdb calls TRBD1, which cannot be checked without DNA. Germline V lookup: CDR1 MNHNS, CDR2 SASEGT. The CDR3 consists of 16 residues. CDR3 region: CASRPLRSSYNSPLHF.

The chain carries TRBV5-4 and TRBJ2-7; there is no DNA to check the TCRdb D call of TRBD1. Germline lookup yields CDR1 SGHNT and CDR2 YYREEE (reference sequence). There are 19 residues in the CDR3. CDR3 residues: CASSFLTGQGPFRTYEQYF.

The chain recombines TRBV6-1 with TRBJ2-3; lacking DNA, the TRBD1 call made by TCRdb goes unchecked. The CDR3 loop spans 13 amino acids. The V gene's germline CDR1 is MNHNS and CDR2 SASEGT. The CDR3 sequence is CASSAGQTDTQYF.

This chain connects TRBV19 to TRBJ1-5. The CDR3 is made up of 15 amino acids. CDR1 and CDR2 (germline): LNHDA, SQIVND (reference sequence). CDR3 sequence reads: CASHDTVVVNQPQHF.

The CDR3 here is CASSDAKGAYTEAFF. V is TRBV7-2 and J is TRBJ1-1; as DNA is missing, the TRBD1 call by TCRdb cannot be tested. The CDR3 loop spans 15 amino acids. Per the germline V gene, CDR1 is SGHTA and CDR2 is FQGNSA.

This clonotype is identified as medium-sized from frequency. This chain connects TRBV19 to TRBJ2-1; absent DNA, TCRdb's TRBD1 call cannot be checked. CDR1 is LNHDA and CDR2 is SQIVND in the germline V gene (reference sequence). This CDR3 is built from 14 residues. CDR3 residues: CASRIGGTYNEQFF.

Measured by frequency, this clonotype is medium-sized (0.01 to 0.1%). The chain has TRBV27 and TRBJ2-3. The V gene's germline CDR1 is MNHEY and CDR2 SMNVEV (reference sequence). The CDR3 is made up of 11 amino acids. CDR3 protein: CASSSTDTQYF.

The chain couples TRBV6-1 to TRBJ2-1. The CDR3 is 11 amino acids. The germline V gene encodes CDR1 MNHNS and CDR2 SASEGT. This CDR3 reads CASARYNEQFF.

The chain carries TRBV6-5 and TRBJ2-1; TCRdb's D call, TRBD2, is unchecked because there is no DNA. The CDR3 totals 14 residues. CDR1 and CDR2 (germline): MNHEY, SVGAGI. CDR3 sequence: CASSQRDPSDEQFF.

V gene TRBV20-1 combines with J gene TRBJ1-6; TCRdb returns TRBD1, unconfirmable since there is no DNA. Germline V CDR1 and CDR2: DFQATT, SNEGSKA (reference sequence). The CDR3 length is 15 residues. This CDR3 is CSARDLGQGNSPLHF.

The V call is TRBV7-9, the J call TRBJ1-6. Germline lookup yields CDR1 SEHNR and CDR2 FQNEAQ (reference sequence). The CDR3 has 15 residues. CDR3 sequence reads: CASSLVSSYNSPLHF.

The J gene is TRBJ2-1, the V gene TRBV20-1; TCRdb selects TRBD1, and the lack of DNA leaves this call unchecked. In germline, CDR1 is DFQATT, CDR2 SNEGSKA (reference sequence). The CDR3 is made up of 14 amino acids. The CDR3 here is CSASGTGSYNEQFF.

The genes are TRBV5-4 and TRBJ1-2; the D call of TRBD1 rests on TCRdb alone, since no DNA is present to check it. Germline V gene sequence: CDR1 SGHNT, CDR2 YYREEE (reference sequence). There are 13 residues in the CDR3. The CDR3 loop is CASSLPREWGYTF.

The V call is TRBV7-3, the J call TRBJ2-1; TCRdb returns TRBD2, unconfirmable since there is no DNA. Germline CDR1 SGHTA, CDR2 FQGTGA. The CDR3 spans 15 residues. The CDR3 here is CASSPRLAGDNEQFF.

The rearrangement links TRBV4-3 to TRBJ2-3; TCRdb gives TRBD1 as the D gene, but with no DNA this cannot be confirmed. The CDR3 sequence is 16 residues long. The V gene's germline CDR1 is LGHNA and CDR2 YSLEER. This CDR3 reads CASSRSLGGRTDTQYF.

The chain is built from TRBV7-9 and TRBJ2-5; TCRdb gives TRBD2 as the D gene, but with no DNA this cannot be confirmed. Germline CDR1 reads SEHNR; CDR2 reads FQNEAQ (reference sequence). This CDR3 is built from 15 residues. This CDR3 is CASSDPRAERETQYF. The full variable domain, with the rest looked up from reference TRBV7-9 and TRBJ2-5, is DTGVSQNPRHKITKRGQNVTFRCDPISEHNRLYWYRQTLGQGPEFLTYFQNEAQLEKSRLLSDRFSAERPKGSFSTLEIQRTEQGDSAMYLCASSDPRAERETQYFGPGTRLLVL.

J is TRBJ1-2 and V is TRBV6-5. CDR1 and CDR2 (germline): MNHEY, SVGAGI. The CDR3 totals 14 residues. CDR3 residues: CASSYSGLDYGYTF.

This clonotype counts as medium-sized (0.01 to 0.1%) by frequency. The V gene is TRBV19, the J gene TRBJ2-1; TCRdb's assignment of TRBD2 cannot be checked, as there is no DNA. Germline CDR1 reads LNHDA; CDR2 reads SQIVND (reference sequence). The CDR3 is made up of 15 amino acids. CDR3 sequence reads: CASRIAGGPGGEQFF.

The rearrangement joins TRBV6-1 to TRBJ1-4; the TCRdb call, TRBD1, lacks DNA for checking. There are 16 residues in the CDR3. Germline CDR1 and CDR2: MNHNS and SASEGT. The CDR3 is CASSEESGQGNEKLFF.

This chain connects TRBV6-5 to TRBJ1-2; TCRdb lists TRBD1, though no DNA is available to test this call. The CDR3 is 14 residues long. CDR1 and CDR2 from the germline V gene are MNHEY and SVGAGI. CDR3 in amino acids: CASRERDRFNGYTF.

The rearrangement links TRBV15 to TRBJ2-5; TCRdb gives TRBD1 as the D gene, but with no DNA this cannot be confirmed. The germline gives CDR1 LNHNV, CDR2 YYDKDF (reference sequence). The CDR3 has 14 amino acids. This CDR3 is CATSRGTGGETQYF.

Measured by frequency, this clonotype is medium-sized (0.01 to 0.1%). The chain joins TRBV29-1 to TRBJ2-1. Germline V gene data show CDR1 as SQVTM and CDR2 as ANQGSEA. CDR3 length equals 15 residues. The CDR3: CSVDTDRRSYNEQFF.

This clonotype is classed as medium-sized by frequency. The chain uses TRBV19 and TRBJ2-1; TCRdb designates TRBD2, a call that cannot be tested without DNA. Germline V gene data show CDR1 as LNHDA and CDR2 as SQIVND (reference sequence). The CDR3 is made up of 18 amino acids. The CDR3 region is CASSPGTSGRALYNEQFF.

This clonotype is called medium-sized based on its frequency. The chain uses TRBV19 and TRBJ2-2. Germline V gene data show CDR1 as LNHDA and CDR2 as SQIVND (reference sequence). The CDR3 totals 16 residues. The CDR3: CASSMSGVPNTGELFF.

The chain links TRBV28 to TRBJ1-2; TCRdb returns TRBD1, unconfirmable since there is no DNA. This CDR3 has 12 amino acids. Germline loops: CDR1 MDHEN, CDR2 SYDVKM. CDR3 region: CASRSGVGGYTF.

This rearrangement joins TRBV6-6 to TRBJ2-7; the D call from TCRdb, TRBD2, cannot be confirmed without DNA. Looked up from germline, CDR1 is MNHNY and CDR2 is SVGAGI (reference sequence). CDR3 length: 14 residues. CDR3 region: CASRPLGGSYEQYF.

CDR3 region: CASSFTPGVGEKLFF. The V and J genes are TRBV5-4 and TRBJ1-4; TCRdb returns TRBD1, unconfirmable since there is no DNA. The CDR3 loop spans 15 amino acids. Germline lookup yields CDR1 SGHNT and CDR2 YYREEE (reference sequence).

The gene calls are TRBV12-3 or TRBV12-4 and TRBJ2-5. The CDR3 runs to 13 residues. The CDR3 spells CASSSYSEETQYF.

The genes are TRBV6-2 or TRBV6-3 and TRBJ2-2. Germline loops: CDR1 MNHEY, CDR2 SVGEGT. The CDR3 runs to 15 residues. The CDR3 protein is CASSIIAVGSGELFF.